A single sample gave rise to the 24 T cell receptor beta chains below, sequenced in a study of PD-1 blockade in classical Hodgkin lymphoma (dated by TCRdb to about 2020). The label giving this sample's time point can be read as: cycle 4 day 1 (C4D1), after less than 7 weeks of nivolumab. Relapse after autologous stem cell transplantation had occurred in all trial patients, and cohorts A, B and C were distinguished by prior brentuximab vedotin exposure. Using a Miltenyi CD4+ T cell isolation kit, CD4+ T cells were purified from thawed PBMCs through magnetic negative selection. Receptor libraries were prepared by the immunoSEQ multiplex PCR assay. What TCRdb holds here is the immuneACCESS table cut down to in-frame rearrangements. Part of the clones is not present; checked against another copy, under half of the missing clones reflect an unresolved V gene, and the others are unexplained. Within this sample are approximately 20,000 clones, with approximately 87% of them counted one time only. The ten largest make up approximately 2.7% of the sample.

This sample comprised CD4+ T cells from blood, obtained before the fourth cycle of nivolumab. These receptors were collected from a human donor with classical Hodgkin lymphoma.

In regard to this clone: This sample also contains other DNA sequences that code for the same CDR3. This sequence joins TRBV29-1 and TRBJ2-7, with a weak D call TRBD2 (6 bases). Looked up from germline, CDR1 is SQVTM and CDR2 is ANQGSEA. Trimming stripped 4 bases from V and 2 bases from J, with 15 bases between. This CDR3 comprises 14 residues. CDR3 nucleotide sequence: TGCAGCGTTGGGGGGATCCGGGGGACCTACGAGCAGTACTTC. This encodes CSVGGIRGTYEQYF.

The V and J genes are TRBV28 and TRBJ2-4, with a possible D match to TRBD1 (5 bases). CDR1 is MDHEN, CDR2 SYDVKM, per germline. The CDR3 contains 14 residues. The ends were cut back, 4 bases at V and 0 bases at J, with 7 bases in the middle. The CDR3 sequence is CASSSTVAKNIQYF. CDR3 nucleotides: TGTGCCAGCAGTTCGACAGTAGCCAAAAACATTCAGTACTTC.

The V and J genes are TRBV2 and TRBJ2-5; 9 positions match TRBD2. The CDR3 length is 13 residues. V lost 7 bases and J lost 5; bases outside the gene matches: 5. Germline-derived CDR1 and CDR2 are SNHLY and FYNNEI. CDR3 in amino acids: CASTPTSGETQYF. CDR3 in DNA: TGTGCCAGCACCCCGACTAGCGGCGAGACCCAGTACTTC.

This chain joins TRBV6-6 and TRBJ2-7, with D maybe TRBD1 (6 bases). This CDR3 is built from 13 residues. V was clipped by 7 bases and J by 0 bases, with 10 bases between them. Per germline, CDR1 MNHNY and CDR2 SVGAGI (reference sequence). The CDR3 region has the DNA TGTGCCAGCACCTGGGACAACTCCTACGAGCAGTACTTC. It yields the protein CASTWDNSYEQYF.

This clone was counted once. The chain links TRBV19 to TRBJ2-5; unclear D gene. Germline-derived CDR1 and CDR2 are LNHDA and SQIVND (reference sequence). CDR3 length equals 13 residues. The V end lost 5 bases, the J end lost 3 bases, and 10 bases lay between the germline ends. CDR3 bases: TGTGCCAGTAGTCGGAGCCTAGAAGAGACCCAGTACTTC. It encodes CASSRSLEETQYF.

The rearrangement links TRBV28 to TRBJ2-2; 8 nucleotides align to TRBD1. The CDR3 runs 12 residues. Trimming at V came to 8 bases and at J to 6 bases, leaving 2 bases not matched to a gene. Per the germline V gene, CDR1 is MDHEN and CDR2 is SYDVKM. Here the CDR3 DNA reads TGTGCCAGCCTGACAGGGGCCGGGGAGCTGTTTTTT. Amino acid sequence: CASLTGAGELFF.

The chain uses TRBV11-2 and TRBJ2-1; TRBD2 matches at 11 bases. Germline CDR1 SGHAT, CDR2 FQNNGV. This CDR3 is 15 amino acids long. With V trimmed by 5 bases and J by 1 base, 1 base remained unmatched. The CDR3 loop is CASSPSGRSYNEQFF. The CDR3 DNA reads TGTGCCAGCAGCCCTAGCGGGAGGTCCTACAATGAGCAGTTCTTC. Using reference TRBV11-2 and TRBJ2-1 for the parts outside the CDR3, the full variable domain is EAGVAQSPRYKIIEKRQSVAFWCNPISGHATLYWYQQILGQGPKLLIQFQNNGVVDDSQLPKDRFSAERLKGVDSTLKIQPAKLEDSAVYLCASSPSGRSYNEQFFGPGTRLTVL.

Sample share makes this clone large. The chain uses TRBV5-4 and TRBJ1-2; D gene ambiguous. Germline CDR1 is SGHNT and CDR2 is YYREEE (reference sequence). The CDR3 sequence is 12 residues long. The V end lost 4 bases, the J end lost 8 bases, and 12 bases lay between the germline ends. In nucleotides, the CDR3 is TGTGCCAGCAGCACCATAAGCGGGGGCTACACCTTC. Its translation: CASSTISGGYTF.

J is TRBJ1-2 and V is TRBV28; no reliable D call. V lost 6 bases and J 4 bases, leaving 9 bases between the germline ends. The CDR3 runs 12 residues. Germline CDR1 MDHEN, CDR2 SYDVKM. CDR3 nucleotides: TGTGCCAGCAGGGGTGTGGGCTATGGCTACACCTTC. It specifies CASRGVGYGYTF.

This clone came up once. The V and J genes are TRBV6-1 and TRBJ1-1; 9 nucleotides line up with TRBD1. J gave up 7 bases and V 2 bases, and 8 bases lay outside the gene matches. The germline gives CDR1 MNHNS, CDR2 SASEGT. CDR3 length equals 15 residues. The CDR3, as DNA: TGTGCCAGCAGTGAAATTCAGGACAGGGGAGGTGAAGCTTTCTTT. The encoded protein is CASSEIQDRGGEAFF.

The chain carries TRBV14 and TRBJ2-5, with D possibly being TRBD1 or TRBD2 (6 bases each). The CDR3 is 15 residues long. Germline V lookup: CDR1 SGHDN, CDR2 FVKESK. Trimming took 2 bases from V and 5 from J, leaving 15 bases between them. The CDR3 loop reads CASSQLKGGLETQYF. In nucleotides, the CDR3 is TGTGCCAGCAGCCAACTCAAGGGGGGATTGGAGACCCAGTACTTC.

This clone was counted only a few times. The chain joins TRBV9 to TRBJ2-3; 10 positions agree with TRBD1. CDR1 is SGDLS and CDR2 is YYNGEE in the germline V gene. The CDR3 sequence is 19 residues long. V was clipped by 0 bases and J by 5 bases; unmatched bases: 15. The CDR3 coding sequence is TGTGCCAGCAGCGTAGGGACAGGGGGGACGGGAGTCTCAGAAGATACGCAGTATTTT. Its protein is CASSVGTGGTGVSEDTQYF.

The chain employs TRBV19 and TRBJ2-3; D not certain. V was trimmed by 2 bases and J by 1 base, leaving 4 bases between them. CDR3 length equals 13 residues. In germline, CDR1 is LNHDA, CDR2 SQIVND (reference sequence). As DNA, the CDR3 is TGTGCCAGTAGTATACCGGGCACAGATACGCAGTATTTT. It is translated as CASSIPGTDTQYF.

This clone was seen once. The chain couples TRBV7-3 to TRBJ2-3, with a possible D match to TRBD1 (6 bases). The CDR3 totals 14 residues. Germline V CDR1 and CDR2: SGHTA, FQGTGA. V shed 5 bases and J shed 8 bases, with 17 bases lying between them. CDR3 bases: TGTGCCAGCAGCCCCCTGGGGGTAGGGGGTACGCAGTATTTT. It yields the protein CASSPLGVGGTQYF. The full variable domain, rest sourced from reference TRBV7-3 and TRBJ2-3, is GAGVSQTPSNKVTEKGKYVELRCDPISGHTALYWYRQSLGQGPEFLIYFQGTGAADDSGLPNDRFFAVRPEGSVSTLKIQRTERGDSAVYLCASSPLGVGGTQYFGPGTRLTVL.

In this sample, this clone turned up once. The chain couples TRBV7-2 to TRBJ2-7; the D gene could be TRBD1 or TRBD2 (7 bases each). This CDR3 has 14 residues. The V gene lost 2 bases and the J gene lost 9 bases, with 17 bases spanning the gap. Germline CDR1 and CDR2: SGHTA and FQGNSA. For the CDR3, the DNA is TGTGCCAGCAGCTTACCTAGCGGACAGGCCGTGCAGTACTTC. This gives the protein CASSLPSGQAVQYF.

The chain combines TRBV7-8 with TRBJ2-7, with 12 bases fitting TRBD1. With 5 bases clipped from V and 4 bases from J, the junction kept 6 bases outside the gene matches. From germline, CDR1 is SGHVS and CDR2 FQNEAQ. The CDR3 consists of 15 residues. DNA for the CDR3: TGTGCCAGCAGCGAGGGGACAGGGGGCCCGTACGAGCAGTACTTC. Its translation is CASSEGTGGPYEQYF.

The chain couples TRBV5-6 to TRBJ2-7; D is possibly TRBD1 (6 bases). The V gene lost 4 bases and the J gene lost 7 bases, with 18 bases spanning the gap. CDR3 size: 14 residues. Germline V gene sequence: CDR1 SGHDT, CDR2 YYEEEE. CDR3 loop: CASSARILGTEQYF. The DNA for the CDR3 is TGTGCCAGCAGCGCACGGATCCTCGGGACAGAGCAGTACTTC.

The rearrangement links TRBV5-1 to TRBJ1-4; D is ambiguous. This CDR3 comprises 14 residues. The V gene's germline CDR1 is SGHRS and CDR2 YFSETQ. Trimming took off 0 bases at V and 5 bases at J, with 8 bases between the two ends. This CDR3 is CASSLDGVNEKLFF. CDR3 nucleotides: TGCGCCAGCAGCTTGGATGGGGTGAATGAAAAACTGTTTTTT.

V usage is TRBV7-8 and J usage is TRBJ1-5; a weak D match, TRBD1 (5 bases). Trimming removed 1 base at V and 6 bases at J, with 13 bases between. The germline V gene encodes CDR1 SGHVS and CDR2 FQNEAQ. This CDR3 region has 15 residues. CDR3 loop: CASSLDGTGGQPQHF. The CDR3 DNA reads TGTGCCAGCAGCTTAGATGGGACGGGAGGTCAGCCCCAGCATTTT.

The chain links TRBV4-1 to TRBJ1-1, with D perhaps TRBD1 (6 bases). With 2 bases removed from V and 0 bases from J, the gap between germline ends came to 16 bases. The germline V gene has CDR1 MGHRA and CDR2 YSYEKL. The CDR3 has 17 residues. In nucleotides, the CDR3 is TGCGCCAGCAGCCAAAAGGGGACAACTAGTATGAACACTGAAGCTTTCTTT. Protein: CASSQKGTTSMNTEAFF.

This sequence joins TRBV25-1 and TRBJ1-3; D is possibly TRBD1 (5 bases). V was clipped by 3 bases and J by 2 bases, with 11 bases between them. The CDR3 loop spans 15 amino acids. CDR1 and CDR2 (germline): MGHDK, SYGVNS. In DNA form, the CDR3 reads TGTGCCAGCAGTGATCGGGGGAGAGCTGGAAACACCATATATTTT. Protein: CASSDRGRAGNTIYF.

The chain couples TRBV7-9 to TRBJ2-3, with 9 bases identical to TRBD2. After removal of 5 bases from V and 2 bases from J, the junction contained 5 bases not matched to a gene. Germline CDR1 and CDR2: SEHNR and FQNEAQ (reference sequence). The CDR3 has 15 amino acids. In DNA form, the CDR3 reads TGTGCCAGCAGCGTTCTAGCGGGGTTCACAGATACGCAGTATTTT. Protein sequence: CASSVLAGFTDTQYF.

For the CDR3, the DNA is TGTGCCAGCAGTTACTTGGGGATAAATTCACCCCTCCACTTT. This encodes CASSYLGINSPLHF. J is TRBJ1-6 and V is TRBV6-5; no clear D. The ends were cut back, 1 base at V and 7 bases at J, with 8 bases in the middle. The CDR3 totals 14 residues. Germline-derived CDR1 and CDR2 are MNHEY and SVGAGI.

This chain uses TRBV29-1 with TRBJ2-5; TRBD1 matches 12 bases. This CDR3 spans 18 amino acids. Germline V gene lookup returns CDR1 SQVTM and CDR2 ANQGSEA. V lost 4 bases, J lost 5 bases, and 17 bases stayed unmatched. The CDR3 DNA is TGCAGCGTTGGGAGGGACAGGGGGCTTATTGTCCTCCCGGAGACCCAGTACTTC. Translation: CSVGRDRGLIVLPETQYF. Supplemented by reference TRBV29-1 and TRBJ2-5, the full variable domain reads SAVISQKPSRDICQRGTSLTIQCQVDSQVTMMFWYRQQPGQSLTLIATANQGSEATYESGFVIDKFPISRPNLTFSTLTVSNMSPEDSSIYLCSVGRDRGLIVLPETQYFGPGTRLLVL.